Each of the 13 T cell receptor beta chains below was sequenced from the same sample in a study of identical twins' blood T cells. Each CDR3 protein gets one entry after TCRdb re-called the 5' RACE reads with MiXCR. Here the sample spans hundreds of thousands of distinct CDR3 sequences, 28% being singletons. The sample consisted of PBMCs. The receptors were gathered from a woman aged 18-49 years in good health.

The CDR3 sequence: CASSCGTAHPTNEKLFF. The CDR3 DNA reads TGTGCCAGCAGTTGCGGGACTGCCCATCCAACTAATGAAAAACTGTTTTTT. The chain employs TRBV28 and TRBJ1-4; perhaps TRBD1 as D (5 bases). CDR1 is MDHEN, CDR2 SYDVKM, per germline. With 4 bases removed from V and 0 bases from J, the gap between germline ends came to 15 bases. The CDR3 runs 17 residues. The entire variable domain, with the rest obtained from reference TRBV28 and TRBJ1-4, is as follows: DVKVTQSSRYLVKRTGEKVFLECVQDMDHENMFWYRQDPGLGLRLIYFSYDVKMKEKGDIPEGYSVSREKKERFSLILESASTNQTSMYLCASSCGTAHPTNEKLFFGSGTQLSVL.

In this sample, this clonotype turned up a few times. J is TRBJ1-5 and V is TRBV20-1, with 7 positions matching TRBD1. V lost 5 bases and J lost 4; bases outside the gene matches: 8. CDR3 length equals 14 residues. Per the germline V gene, CDR1 is DFQATT and CDR2 is SNEGSKA (reference sequence). CDR3 nucleotides: TGCAGTGCTCTCAAGGGGGCGCGGAATCAGCCCCAGCATTTT. It encodes CSALKGARNQPQHF.

This clonotype was seen at least ten times. The gene calls are TRBV3-1 and TRBJ2-5, with unresolved D. CDR3 size: 15 residues. Trimming removed 0 bases from V and 4 bases from J, with 12 bases in between. Germline V gene lookup returns CDR1 LGHDT and CDR2 YNNKEL (reference sequence). The CDR3 region has the DNA TGTGCCAGCAGCCAAGATCGGGCCCGTGCAGAGACCCAGTACTTC. Encoded protein: CASSQDRARAETQYF.

The sample holds many counts of this clonotype. The chain is built from TRBV7-9 and TRBJ2-2, with 10 bases fitting TRBD1. With 5 bases clipped from V and 4 bases from J, the junction kept 4 bases outside the gene matches. This CDR3 contains 15 residues. The V gene's germline CDR1 is SEHNR and CDR2 FQNEAQ (reference sequence). CDR3 in DNA: TGTGCCAGCAGCCTCGGACAGGGGGTCACCGGGGAGCTGTTTTTT. Encoded protein: CASSLGQGVTGELFF.

The chain links TRBV29-1 to TRBJ2-1, with D uncertain. In germline, CDR1 is SQVTM, CDR2 ANQGSEA. V dropped 7 bases and J dropped 8 bases, with 12 bases sitting between them. The CDR3 covers 11 residues. CDR3 nucleotides: TGCAGCGCTGACGCGAGCGATGAGCAGTTCTTC. Translating it yields CSADASDEQFF.

This clonotype has only a few counts. The V call is TRBV21-1, the J call TRBJ2-7; the table names TRBD1, a call not compared with the DNA. TRBV21-1 is labeled a pseudogene. The CDR3 has 17 amino acids. CDR3 DNA sequence: TGTGCCAGCGTTCAAGCCTACCGGGACAGGGGACTCCACGAGCAGTACTTC. Translation: CASVQAYRDRGLHEQYF.

This sequence joins TRBV15 and TRBJ1-5; no definite D call. Trimming removed 1 base from V and 5 bases from J, with 12 bases in between. This CDR3 contains 15 residues. Germline V gene sequence: CDR1 LNHNV, CDR2 YYDKDF (reference sequence). The CDR3 bases are TGTGCCACCAGCAGAGTTCCTTGGCGACATCAGCCCCAGCATTTT. Protein: CATSRVPWRHQPQHF.

This clonotype was seen more than once but under ten times. The V call is TRBV2, the J call TRBJ2-7; TRBD1 aligns across 10 bases. The CDR3 extends over 16 amino acids. The ends lost 5 bases at V and 6 bases at J; junction bases unmatched: 13. Germline lookup yields CDR1 SNHLY and CDR2 FYNNEI. This CDR3 reads CASSPESTGGSTEQYF. The DNA of the CDR3 is TGTGCCAGCAGTCCCGAATCGACAGGGGGCTCGACCGAGCAGTACTTC.

This sequence joins TRBV7-9 and TRBJ2-1; D is unclear. The ends were cut back, 6 bases at V and 8 bases at J, with 8 bases in the middle. The CDR3 is 11 residues long. Germline V gene sequence: CDR1 SEHNR, CDR2 FQNEAQ (reference sequence). CDR3 sequence reads: CASRALDEQFF. CDR3 nucleotide sequence: TGTGCCAGCAGGGCGTTGGATGAGCAGTTCTTC.

This clonotype has a count of ten or more. V is TRBV11-3 and J is TRBJ1-6; 7 bases line up with TRBD1. The CDR3 is made up of 17 amino acids. Germline CDR1 and CDR2: SGHNT and YENEEA. Trimming removed 3 bases from V and 0 bases from J; junction bases left unmatched: 5. The CDR3 spells CASSFLTGSSYNSPLHF. CDR3 bases: TGTGCCAGCAGCTTTTTGACAGGGAGCTCCTATAATTCACCCCTCCACTTT.

This clonotype came up many times. The chain carries TRBV29-1 and TRBJ2-1; perhaps D is TRBD1 or TRBD2 (5 bases each). Germline assignment: CDR1 SQVTM and CDR2 ANQGSEA. V was pared by 8 bases and J by 4 bases, with 15 bases between. This CDR3 is 13 amino acids long. CDR3 residues: CSPFGGEYNEQFF. CDR3 sequence (DNA): TGCAGCCCCTTTGGGGGAGAGTACAATGAGCAGTTCTTC.

This clonotype was counted a few times. The chain employs TRBV5-1 and TRBJ2-1; 14 nucleotides agree with TRBD2. J lost 8 bases, V lost 5 bases, and 6 bases had no gene match. Germline V gene data show CDR1 as SGHRS and CDR2 as YFSETQ. This CDR3 region has 15 residues. CDR3 region: CASRKGLAGEYEQFF. In nucleotides, the CDR3 is TGCGCCAGCAGGAAGGGACTAGCGGGAGAATATGAGCAGTTCTTC. Complete variable domain (other parts from reference TRBV5-1 and TRBJ2-1): KAGVTQTPRYLIKTRGQQVTLSCSPISGHRSVSWYQQTPGQGLQFLFEYFSETQRNKGNFPGRFSGRQFSNSRSEMNVSTLELGDSALYLCASRKGLAGEYEQFFGPGTRLTVL.

V usage is TRBV7-8 and J usage is TRBJ2-1; 7 nucleotides align to TRBD2. This CDR3 has 14 residues. Per the germline V gene, CDR1 is SGHVS and CDR2 is FQNEAQ. Unmatched junction bases numbered 6, after V lost 5 bases and J lost 5 bases. Here the CDR3 reads CASSPMGGDNEQFF. The DNA for the CDR3 is TGTGCCAGCAGCCCGATGGGGGGGGACAATGAGCAGTTCTTC.